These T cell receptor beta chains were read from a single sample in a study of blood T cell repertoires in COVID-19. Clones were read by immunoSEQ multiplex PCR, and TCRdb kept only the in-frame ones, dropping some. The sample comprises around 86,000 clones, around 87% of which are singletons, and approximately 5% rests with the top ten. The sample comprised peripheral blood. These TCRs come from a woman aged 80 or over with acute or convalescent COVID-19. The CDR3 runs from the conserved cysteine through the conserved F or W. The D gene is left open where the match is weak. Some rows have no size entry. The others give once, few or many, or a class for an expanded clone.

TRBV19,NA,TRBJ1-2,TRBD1,TGTGCCAGTACTAAAGGACAGGGGGGCTATGGCTACACCTTC,CASTKGQGGYGYTF
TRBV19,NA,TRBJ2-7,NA,TGTGCCAGTAGTACGGGCGGGTACTCCTACGAGCAGTACTTC,CASSTGGYSYEQYF
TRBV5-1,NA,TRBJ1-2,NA,TGCGCCAGCAGCGGGGGGTCGACGTCGGCCGGGGGTGCTGGCTACACCTTC,CASSGGSTSAGGAGYTF
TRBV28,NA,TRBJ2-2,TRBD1,TGTGCCAGCAGTTTGCCGGGACAGGGTTCCGGGGAGCTGTTTTTT,CASSLPGQGSGELFF
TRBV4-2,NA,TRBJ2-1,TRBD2,TGTGCCAGCAGCCCTACCGCCGGGACTAGCGTGGACAATGAGCAGTTCTTC,CASSPTAGTSVDNEQFF
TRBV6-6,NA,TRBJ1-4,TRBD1,TGTGCCAGCAGAGAGACAGGGTCTAATGAAAAACTGTTTTTT,CASRETGSNEKLFF
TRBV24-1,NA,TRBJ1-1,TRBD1,TGTGCCACCAGCCCTTCCGGGACAGGGGACTTCTACACTGAAGCTTTCTTT,CATSPSGTGDFYTEAFF
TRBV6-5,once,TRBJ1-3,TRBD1,TGTGCCAGCAGTTTTGACAGGGCTTCTGGAAACACCATATATTTT,CASSFDRASGNTIYF
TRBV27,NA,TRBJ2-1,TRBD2,TGTGCCAGCCATAGGTTAGCGGGGGCCTACAATGAGCAGTTCTTC,CASHRLAGAYNEQFF
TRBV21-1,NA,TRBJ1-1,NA,TGTGCCAGCAGCTCCCGGACACTCCCGAATCGGGCTTTCTTT,CASSSRTLPNRAFF
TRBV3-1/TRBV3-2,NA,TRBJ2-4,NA,TGTGCCAGCAGCCAGCAGGGGGCCAAAAACATTCAGTACTTC,CASSQQGAKNIQYF
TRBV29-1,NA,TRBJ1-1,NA,TGCAGCGTTGAATTTGTGCAGGGATTGAACACTGAAGCTTTCTTT,CSVEFVQGLNTEAFF
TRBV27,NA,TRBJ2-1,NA,TGTGCCAGCAGCCGGGACACGGCTAACTACAATGAGCAGTTCTTC,CASSRDTANYNEQFF
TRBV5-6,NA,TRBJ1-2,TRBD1,TGTGCCAGCAGCTTACGGGACAGGGGGAAAGGCTACACCTTC,CASSLRDRGKGYTF
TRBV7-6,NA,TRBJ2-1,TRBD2,TGTGCCAGCAGCTTAAAAGGAGCGGGGCGGACCGGTGAGCAGTTCTTC,CASSLKGAGRTGEQFF
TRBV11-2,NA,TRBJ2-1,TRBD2,TGTGCCAGCAGCTTAGACGGTCGGCTAGCGGGGGGGTTAGGGAATGAGCAGTTCTTC,CASSLDGRLAGGLGNEQFF
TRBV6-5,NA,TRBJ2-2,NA,TGTGCCAGCAGTTACGGCCTGGGAGAGTTCCCCGGGGAGCTGTTTTTT,CASSYGLGEFPGELFF
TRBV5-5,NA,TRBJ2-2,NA,TGTGCCAGCAGCGCCCACGGGGGATCGAACACCGGGGAGCTGTTTTTT,CASSAHGGSNTGELFF
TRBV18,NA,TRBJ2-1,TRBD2,TGTGCCAGCTCACCCCTAGCGGGGCTGACCTACAATGAGCAGTTCTTC,CASSPLAGLTYNEQFF
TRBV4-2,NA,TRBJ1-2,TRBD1,TGTGCCAGCAGCCAAGGTGGAGGGACAGGGGCTAACTATGGCTACACCTTC,CASSQGGGTGANYGYTF
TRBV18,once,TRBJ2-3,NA,TGTGCCAGCTCATTGTTGCTGAGGGATACGCAGTATTTT,CASSLLLRDTQYF
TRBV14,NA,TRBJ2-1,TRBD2,TGTGCCAGCAGCCAAGTGGCGGGAGCCTACAATGAGCAGTTCTTC,CASSQVAGAYNEQFF
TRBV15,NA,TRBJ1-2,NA,TGTGCCACCAGCTCACGTACTTTTAACTATGGCTACACCTTC,CATSSRTFNYGYTF
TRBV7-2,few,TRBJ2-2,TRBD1,TGTGCCAGCAGCCGGACAGGGATTTTTGCGGAGCTGTTTTTT,CASSRTGIFAELFF
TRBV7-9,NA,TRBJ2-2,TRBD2,TGTGCCAGCAGCCCACAAAGACCGGGACTAAACACCGGGGAGCTGTTTTTT,CASSPQRPGLNTGELFF
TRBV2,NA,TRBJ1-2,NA,TGTGCCAGCAGTGACAGTAATGGCTACACCTTC,CASSDSNGYTF
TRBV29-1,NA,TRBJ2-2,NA,TGCAGCGTTGAAGGCCTAGCGAGCACCGGGGAGCTGTTTTTT,CSVEGLASTGELFF
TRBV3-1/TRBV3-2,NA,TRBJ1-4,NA,TGTGCCAGCAGCCAAGATAATGGGGGCCGGATCGAAAAACTGTTTTTT,CASSQDNGGRIEKLFF
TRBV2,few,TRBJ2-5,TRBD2,TGTGCCAGCAAGTACGGGAGGGCCGCAGAGACCCAGTACTTC,CASKYGRAAETQYF
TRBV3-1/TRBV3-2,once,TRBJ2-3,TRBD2,TGTGCCAGCAGCCAAGTTGCGGGGGGACGCACAGATACGCAGTATTTT,CASSQVAGGRTDTQYF
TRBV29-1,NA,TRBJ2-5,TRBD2,TGCAGCGTTGATGGGGGGGACTCCACTTTGACCCAGTACTTC,CSVDGGDSTLTQYF
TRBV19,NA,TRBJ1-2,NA,TGTGCCAGTAAGACAGACTATGGCTACACCTTC,CASKTDYGYTF
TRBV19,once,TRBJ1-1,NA,TGTGCCAGTGGGTCACCAGGGGAAGCTTTCTTT,CASGSPGEAFF
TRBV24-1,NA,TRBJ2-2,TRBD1,TGTGCCACCAGTGATCTCGCCACAGGGGTTGGAGACACCGGGGAGCTGTTTTTT,CATSDLATGVGDTGELFF
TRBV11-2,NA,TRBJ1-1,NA,TGTGCCAGCAGCTTTCGGGGGATAGGTAACACTGAAGCTTTCTTT,CASSFRGIGNTEAFF
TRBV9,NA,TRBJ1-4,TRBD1,TGTGCCAGCAGCGTCATGGACAGGGGAGGAGAAAAACTGTTTTTT,CASSVMDRGGEKLFF
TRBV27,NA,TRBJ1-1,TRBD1,TGTGCCAGCAGAGCTGGACCTGGACAGGGGTCAGGGACTGAAGCTTTCTTT,CASRAGPGQGSGTEAFF
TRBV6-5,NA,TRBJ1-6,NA,TGTGCCAGCAGTTACAGCAGGGCCAATTCACCCCTCCACTTT,CASSYSRANSPLHF
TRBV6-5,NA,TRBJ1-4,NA,TGTGCCAGCATCCTAAGGGGGGGGAGGGATGAAAAACTGTTTTTT,CASILRGGRDEKLFF
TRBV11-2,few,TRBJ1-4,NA,TGTGCCAGCAGCTTTCAACCTCCCTCGGGAACTAATGAAAAACTGTTTTTT,CASSFQPPSGTNEKLFF
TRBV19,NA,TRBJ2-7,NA,TGTGCCAGTAGTACGGTCAGGTCCTCCTACGAGCAGTACTTC,CASSTVRSSYEQYF
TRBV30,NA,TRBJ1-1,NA,TGTGCCTGGACCACAGGTAACACTGAAGCTTTCTTT,CAWTTGNTEAFF
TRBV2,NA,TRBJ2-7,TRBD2,TGTGCCAGCAGTCCACCCGGGACTAGCGGGGGGCTCGACTACGAGCAGTACTTC,CASSPPGTSGGLDYEQYF
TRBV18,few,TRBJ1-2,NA,TGTGCCAGCTCACCAATAGGGGAATCCAACTATGGCTACACCTTC,CASSPIGESNYGYTF
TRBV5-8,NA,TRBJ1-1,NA,TGTGCCAGCAGACCTTCCTTTTACGGTGAAGCTTTCTTT,CASRPSFYGEAFF
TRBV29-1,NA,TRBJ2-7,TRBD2,TGCAGCGTTGAAAGACTAGCGGGGGGCGGCGAGCAGTACTTC,CSVERLAGGGEQYF